The 14 T cell receptor beta chains below all came from one sample that was sequenced in a study of neurological immune-mediated disorders. MiXCR was run by TCRdb on the 5' RACE reads, yielding one entry per CDR3 protein. The data hold 35,000 or so distinct CDR3 sequences, with approximately 10% observed a single time. The specimen sequenced was PBMCs. The receptors were sampled from a woman aged 25 to 39 with HTLV-1-associated myelopathy (HAM/TSP).

The V call is TRBV11-2, the J call TRBJ2-1, with 12 bases matching TRBD2. Trimming took 5 bases from V and 9 from J; bases not matched to a gene: 8. CDR1 and CDR2 (germline): SGHAT, FQNNGV. This CDR3 spans 15 amino acids. The CDR3, as DNA: TGTGCCAGCAGCCCTCTAGCGGGGGGGCTAAGTGAGCAGTTCTTC. As protein: CASSPLAGGLSEQFF.

This clonotype was recorded at least ten times. This chain uses TRBV5-6 with TRBJ2-3; 9 bases align to TRBD1. Germline-derived CDR1 and CDR2 are SGHDT and YYEEEE. After removal of 3 bases from V and 2 bases from J, the junction contained 7 bases not matched to a gene. The CDR3 spans 16 residues. CDR3 in amino acids: CASSWPGQGVTDTQYF. For the CDR3, the DNA is TGTGCCAGCAGCTGGCCGGGACAGGGAGTCACAGATACGCAGTATTTT.

This clonotype was counted many times. V usage is TRBV27 and J usage is TRBJ1-1, with 8 bases fitting TRBD1. V lost 0 bases to trimming and J lost 5 bases; unmatched junction nucleotides: 5. This CDR3 region has 15 residues. The germline V gene has CDR1 MNHEY and CDR2 SMNVEV (reference sequence). In DNA form, the CDR3 reads TGTGCCAGCAGTTTATCCCCAGGGGGCAGTACTGAAGCTTTCTTT. As protein: CASSLSPGGSTEAFF.

On this clonotype: This may come from a read error, since a much larger clone is one base off. The chain links TRBV20-1 to TRBJ1-1; 7 nucleotides align to TRBD1. This CDR3 has 15 amino acids. The germline V gene has CDR1 DFQATT and CDR2 SNEGSKA (reference sequence). Here the CDR3 DNA reads TGCAGTGCGCGGACAGGTTCACTGAAGGACACTGAAGATTTCTTT. It is translated as CSARTGSLKDTEDFF.

This clonotype was observed at least ten times. The chain couples TRBV20-1 to TRBJ2-1; the D call may be TRBD1 or TRBD2 (5 bases each). Trimming left V 5 bases short and J 6 bases short, with 20 bases between. Looked up from germline, CDR1 is DFQATT and CDR2 is SNEGSKA (reference sequence). The length of the CDR3 is 15 residues. This CDR3 is CSARQGAGLSNEQFF. The CDR3 coding sequence is TGCAGTGCTCGGCAGGGAGCAGGGCTCTCCAATGAGCAGTTCTTC.

Many counts were recorded for this clonotype. The rearrangement uses TRBV4-1 and TRBJ2-7; D might be TRBD1 (5 bases). The CDR3 is made up of 14 amino acids. The V and J ends lost 7 bases and 0 bases respectively, with 13 bases between them. Germline V gives CDR1 MGHRA, CDR2 YSYEKL. The CDR3 reads CASKFRASSYEQYF. CDR3 nucleotide sequence: TGCGCCAGCAAGTTCAGGGCGAGCTCCTACGAGCAGTACTTC.

This clonotype was seen repeatedly, ten times or more. The chain recombines TRBV20-1 with TRBJ2-3; TRBD2 aligns across 10 bases. V dropped 6 bases and J dropped 3; count of bases not matched to a gene: 12. This CDR3 has 16 amino acids. Germline V gene lookup returns CDR1 DFQATT and CDR2 SNEGSKA (reference sequence). The CDR3 here is CSARVASGGVTDTQYF. The CDR3 DNA is TGCAGTGCGAGGGTTGCCAGCGGGGGGGTTACAGATACGCAGTATTTT.

This clonotype was counted ten times or more. The V call is TRBV5-1, the J call TRBJ2-1; TRBD2 matches at 10 bases. Losses at the gene ends were 0 bases for V and 6 bases for J; bases not matched to a gene: 3. The CDR3 runs 15 residues. Germline CDR1 reads SGHRS; CDR2 reads YFSETQ. The CDR3 reads CASSLVAGGPNEQFF. DNA of the CDR3: TGCGCCAGCAGCTTGGTAGCGGGGGGTCCCAATGAGCAGTTCTTC.

This clonotype was seen repeatedly, ten times or more. The chain carries TRBV29-1 and TRBJ1-2; D ambiguous. This CDR3 has 14 residues. Germline V CDR1 and CDR2: SQVTM, ANQGSEA. V lost 4 bases and J lost 0, with 12 bases in between. CDR3 loop: CSVVVPFTNYGYTF. In nucleotides, the CDR3 is TGCAGCGTTGTGGTGCCCTTCACTAACTATGGCTACACCTTC.

This clonotype was detected ten times or more. J is TRBJ2-3 and V is TRBV7-2; D is tentatively TRBD1 or TRBD2 (5 bases each). The germline V gene encodes CDR1 SGHTA and CDR2 FQGNSA. V lost 5 bases to trimming and J lost 8 bases, with 20 bases between them. The CDR3 consists of 15 residues. This CDR3 reads CASSPSGTLLGTQYF. The CDR3 DNA reads TGTGCCAGCAGCCCCTCAGGGACCCTCCTTGGTACGCAGTATTTT.

This clonotype was seen a single time. A clone one base away is much larger, so this may be a read error. This rearrangement joins TRBV29-1 to TRBJ1-2, with D perhaps TRBD1 (5 bases). V shed 2 bases and J shed 7 bases, with 14 bases lying between them. Per germline, CDR1 SQVTM and CDR2 ANQGSEA. The CDR3 sequence is 13 residues long. CDR3 DNA sequence: TGCAGCGTTGAAAGGGCAAGGGGCTTTGGCTACACCTTC. Its protein product is CSVERARGFGYTF.

This clonotype has a count of ten or more. This chain links TRBV2 with TRBJ1-1, with 9 bases matching TRBD1. This CDR3 region has 13 residues. V trimming: 6 bases; J trimming: 3 bases; junction bases outside the gene matches: 2. Germline CDR1 and CDR2: SNHLY and FYNNEI. The CDR3 DNA is TGTGCCAGCAGCCGGGACAGGGACACTGAAGCTTTCTTT. It encodes CASSRDRDTEAFF.

This clonotype came up many times. V usage is TRBV20-1 and J usage is TRBJ2-3, with 10 bases aligning to TRBD2. The CDR3 has 17 amino acids. With 6 bases clipped from V and 0 bases from J, the junction kept 12 bases outside the gene matches. The V gene's germline CDR1 is DFQATT and CDR2 SNEGSKA (reference sequence). Here the CDR3 DNA reads TGCAGTGCCCCAATAGCGGGGGGAGGGGCTAGCACAGATACGCAGTATTTT. Its protein is CSAPIAGGGASTDTQYF.

The genes are TRBV11-2 and TRBJ2-5, with TRBD1 matching over 7 bases. Germline V CDR1 and CDR2: SGHAT, FQNNGV. With 4 bases clipped from V and 1 base from J, the junction kept 3 bases outside the gene matches. The CDR3 totals 14 residues. CDR3 sequence reads: CASSSTGFQETQYF. The CDR3 DNA reads as TGTGCCAGCAGCTCGACAGGGTTCCAAGAGACCCAGTACTTC.